This T cell receptor beta chain was sequenced during a study of T-cell memory formation after mild COVID-19. Turning to the study itself: TCR clustering was largely donor specific.

V dropped 6 bases and J dropped 9 bases, with 21 bases sitting between them. This CDR3 spans 16 amino acids. Study-wide points: Clones that shrank (day 15 to 85) were balanced CD4/CD8, whereas later expanders leaned CD4+.

As for this clonotype: Its matching antigen is unknown.

MiXCR was run by TCRdb on the 5' RACE reads, yielding one entry per CDR3 protein. The repertoire has hundreds of thousands of distinct CDR3 sequences, about a sixth of them found once; the top ten carry around 20%. This clonotype was obtained from a man between 18 and 29 years old who had mild COVID-19 (a few samples of this study predate the infection). Cell type and time point are not known. This chain links TRBV12-3 or TRBV12-4 with TRBJ1-6, with TRBD1 as a possible D gene (5 bases). The sequenced material came from PBMCs or a T cell subset sorted from them (not recorded which). CDR3 in amino acids: CASSPSSSRAASPLHF. CDR3 bases: TGTGCCAGCAGCCCTAGTTCTTCCAGGGCGGCTTCACCCCTCCACTTT.